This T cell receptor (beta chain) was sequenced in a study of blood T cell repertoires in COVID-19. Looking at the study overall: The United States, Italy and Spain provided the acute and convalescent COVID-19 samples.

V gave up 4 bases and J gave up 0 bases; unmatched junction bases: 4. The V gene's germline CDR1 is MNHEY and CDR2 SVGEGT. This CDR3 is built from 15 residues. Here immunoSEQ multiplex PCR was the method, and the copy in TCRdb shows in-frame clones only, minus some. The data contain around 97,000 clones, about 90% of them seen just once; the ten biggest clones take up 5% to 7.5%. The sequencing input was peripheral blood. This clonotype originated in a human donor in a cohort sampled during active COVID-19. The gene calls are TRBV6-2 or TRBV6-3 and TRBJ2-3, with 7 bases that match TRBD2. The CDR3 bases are TGTGCCAGCAGTTCCCTAGCGGCTAGCACAGATACGCAGTATTTT. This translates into CASSSLAASTDTQYF.